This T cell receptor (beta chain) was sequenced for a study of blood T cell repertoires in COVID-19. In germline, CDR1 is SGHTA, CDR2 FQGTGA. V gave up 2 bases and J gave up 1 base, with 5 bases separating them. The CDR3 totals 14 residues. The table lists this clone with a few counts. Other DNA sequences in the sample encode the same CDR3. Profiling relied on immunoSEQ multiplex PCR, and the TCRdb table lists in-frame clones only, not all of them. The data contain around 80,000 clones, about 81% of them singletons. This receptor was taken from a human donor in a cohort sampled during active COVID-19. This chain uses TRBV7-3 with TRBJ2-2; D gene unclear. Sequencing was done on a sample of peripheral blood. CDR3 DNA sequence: TGTGCCAGCAGCTTACTCTTGAACACCGGGGAGCTGTTTTTT. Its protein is CASSLLLNTGELFF.